The clone carrying this TCR beta chain was recorded once. Patients presented with locally advanced or metastatic urothelial carcinoma. The sample is drawn from a study of PD-L1 blockade in urothelial cancer. Spiked synthetic TCR analogs estimated absolute template abundance per PCR. Sequenced by immunoSEQ multiplex PCR; TCRdb stores in-frame clones only, minus some. The sample yields approximately 52,000 clones, approximately 75% seen once. This specimen consisted of PBMCs, obtained around atezolizumab (anti-PD-L1) treatment. This TCR derives from a man in his sixties or seventies with urothelial cancer.

The CDR3 nucleotides read TGCGCCAGCAGCCCAGATCCTCCGACAAGGGGAATCGGCCAAGAGACCCAGTACTTC. It codes for CASSPDPPTRGIGQETQYF. V usage is TRBV4-3 and J usage is TRBJ2-5; D perhaps matches TRBD1 (5 bases). The length of the CDR3 is 19 residues. V lost 4 bases and J lost 1, with 25 bases in between. The germline gives CDR1 LGHNA, CDR2 YSLEER.